Listed below are T cell receptor beta chains from one sample, sequenced in a study of blood T cell repertoires in COVID-19. TCRdb keeps only in-frame clones here, not all; method: immunoSEQ multiplex PCR. The profile shows 130,000 or so clones, roughly 81% of them singletons. The sequencing sample was made of peripheral blood. The receptors were gathered from a human donor in a cohort sampled during active COVID-19. The CDR3 runs from the conserved cysteine through the conserved F or W. The D gene is left open where the match is weak. Some rows have no size entry. The others give once, few or many, or a class for an expanded clone.

once	TRBJ2-3	TRBV28	TRBD1	CASSFPKTGGYTDTQYF	TGTGCCAGCAGTTTCCCCAAGACAGGGGGCTATACAGATACGCAGTATTTT
-	TRBJ2-3	TRBV6-5	TRBD1	CASSWTGGTDTQYF	TGTGCCAGCAGTTGGACAGGGGGCACAGATACGCAGTATTTT
-	TRBJ2-2	TRBV2	TRBD1	CASKGTGEAGELFF	TGTGCCAGCAAAGGGACAGGGGAGGCCGGGGAGCTGTTTTTT
-	TRBJ2-7	TRBV6-1	TRBD2	CASSDAWRGPRGGRSYEQYF	TGTGCCAGCAGTGACGCTTGGCGGGGGCCTCGCGGGGGGCGGTCCTACGAGCAGTACTTC
-	TRBJ2-3	TRBV7-8	-	CASSSDIDTQYF	TGTGCCAGCAGCTCTGACATTGATACGCAGTATTTT
few	TRBJ1-1	TRBV28	TRBD1	CASSGGDRHGRNTEAFF	TGTGCCAGCAGTGGGGGGGACAGGCATGGGAGGAACACTGAAGCTTTCTTT
many	TRBJ2-7	TRBV10-3	TRBD1	CAISESGTEHEQYF	TGTGCCATCAGTGAGTCAGGGACAGAGCACGAGCAGTACTTC
-	TRBJ2-3	TRBV19	TRBD2	CASSRGLAGTDTQYF	TGTGCCAGTAGTAGGGGACTAGCTGGCACAGATACGCAGTATTTT
-	TRBJ2-3	TRBV30	TRBD2	CACSVLVAGGRDTQYF	TGTGCCTGCTCAGTGTTGGTAGCGGGGGGGCGGGATACGCAGTATTTT
-	TRBJ2-5	TRBV29-1	TRBD2	CSVNPLAGGPETQYF	TGCAGCGTGAACCCCCTAGCGGGGGGGCCTGAGACCCAGTACTTC
-	TRBJ2-1	TRBV7-6	-	CASSPSRGSSYNEQFF	TGTGCCAGCAGCCCCTCGCGGGGTAGCTCCTACAATGAGCAGTTCTTC
-	TRBJ1-4	TRBV5-6	-	CASSRGGSEKLFF	TGTGCCAGCAGTCGGGGAGGGTCTGAAAAACTGTTTTTT
-	TRBJ2-5	TRBV5-1	TRBD1	CASSKDRLSQETQYF	TGCGCCAGCAGTAAGGACAGGCTTTCACAAGAGACCCAGTACTTC
-	TRBJ2-7	TRBV6-5	-	CASSYSVRGRYEQYF	TGTGCCAGCAGTTACTCCGTTCGGGGTCGTTACGAGCAGTACTTC
few	TRBJ1-6	TRBV6-5	-	CASRTADYNSPLHF	TGTGCCAGCAGAACCGCAGACTATAATTCACCCCTCCACTTT
-	TRBJ2-3	TRBV7-3	TRBD2	CASSRRTSGGASTDTQYF	TGTGCCAGCAGCCGACGGACTAGCGGGGGGGCTAGCACAGATACGCAGTATTTT
-	TRBJ1-2	TRBV28	-	CASSFPGWHYGYTF	TGTGCCAGCAGTTTTCCAGGGTGGCACTATGGCTACACCTTC
-	TRBJ2-1	TRBV2	-	CASSAASVYNEQFF	TGTGCCAGCAGTGCGGCTAGTGTCTACAATGAGCAGTTCTTC
once	TRBJ2-7	TRBV5-1	TRBD2	CASSGGTSAYEQYF	TGCGCCAGCAGCGGCGGGACTAGCGCTTACGAGCAGTACTTC
-	TRBJ1-5	TRBV15	-	CATSREVVQGSNNQPQHF	TGTGCCACCAGCAGAGAAGTAGTTCAGGGCAGTAACAATCAGCCCCAGCATTTT
once	TRBJ2-1	TRBV7-6	TRBD2	CASSLAQRLAGGHCEQFF	TGTGCCAGCAGCTTAGCACAAAGACTAGCGGGGGGGCATTGTGAGCAGTTCTTC
-	TRBJ2-7	TRBV29-1	TRBD2	CSVEPGGESGQYF	TGCAGCGTTGAACCCGGGGGGGAGTCGGGGCAGTACTTC
-	TRBJ2-2	TRBV11-2	TRBD1	CASSIWTGRNTGELFF	TGTGCCAGCAGCATTTGGACAGGGAGGAACACCGGGGAGCTGTTTTTT
many	TRBJ1-1	TRBV5-5	-	CASSEDVFRTEAFF	TGTGCCAGCAGTGAGGATGTTTTCCGGACTGAAGCTTTCTTT
-	TRBJ1-4	TRBV5-1	TRBD1	CASRQGLANEKLFF	TGCGCCAGCAGACAGGGGTTGGCTAATGAAAAACTGTTTTTT
-	TRBJ1-2	TRBV6-2/TRBV6-3	-	CASSYPGRGAAGYTF	TGTGCCAGCAGTTACCCCGGTCGGGGGGCGGCGGGCTACACCTTC
-	TRBJ2-1	TRBV29-1	TRBD2	CSVTGTSGGRSEQFF	TGCAGCGTGACCGGGACTAGCGGGGGTAGGTCTGAGCAGTTCTTC
few	TRBJ2-7	TRBV7-9	-	CASSFQAPLDPREQYF	TGTGCCAGCAGCTTCCAAGCCCCCCTTGATCCACGGGAGCAGTACTTC
-	TRBJ1-1	TRBV20-1	-	CSASKGAEAFF	TGCAGTGCTAGTAAGGGGGCTGAAGCTTTCTTT
once	TRBJ2-2	TRBV12-3/TRBV12-4	-	CASSLMETGELFF	TGTGCCAGCAGTTTAATGGAGACCGGGGAGCTGTTTTTT